This TCR beta chain was captured by sequencing in a study of blood T cells in healthy people across ages (dated by TCRdb to the mid-2010s). Regarding the complete study: In model experiments, template switching captured roughly one uniquely barcoded TCR beta cDNA molecule for every two T cells. Age-related changes in TCR beta repertoire diversity were measured in the study by deep sequencing normalized with unique cDNA molecular identifiers. The donors were split into four age groups: young (average around 15 years), middle-aged (over 35), aged (around 67) and long-lived (approximately 89). Donors of different ages were randomly distributed across sequencing lanes to avoid experimental bias. Two additional independent replicas of 1 million unique cDNA reads from the same blood draw were analyzed for two donors (one aged 18 to 30 and one aged 80 or older).

Taken from the germline V gene (reference sequence), the CDR1 and CDR2 loops are MNHNY and SVGAGI. Taken from cysteine to phenylalanine, the CDR3 has 15 residues. Only the CDR3 region is kept as DNA, spanning 45 bases read in frame from base 1. V was cut back by 8 bases and J by 0 bases, leaving a gap of 14 bases between them. This clonotype occurred a few times. What antigen it recognizes has not been identified. No clone much larger than this one lies a single base away; base qualities are absent. Findings and caveats that apply to the study as a whole: The percentage of naive T cells measured by flow cytometry correlated strongly with observed TCR beta diversity. The long-lived group showed more naive CD4+ T cells, fewer expanded clones and increased TCR diversity than the aged group, suggesting age selection. The CMV infection status of donors was not known, potentially confounding age-related changes in expanded clonotypes. Observed TCR beta diversity per million T cells fell roughly linearly with age, and a significant reduction was already apparent by age about 43. Estimates of total diversity based on one million sequenced T cells were regarded as lower bounds and as underestimates. Because profiling used bulk unsorted PBMCs, naive and antigen-experienced compartments could not be compared conclusively.

Library creation used 5' RACE. TCRdb names Illumina HiSeq 2500 as the instrument used. A second roughly 7 to 12 cycle PCR used a sample-barcoded 5' primer and a J-beta primer mix. Each TCR beta cDNA molecule received a unique molecular identifier from a template-switch 5' adaptor carrying 12 random nucleotides. Each sample yielded at least 2.5 million CDR3-containing paired-end reads. First-strand cDNA was synthesized from all RNA with the Mint cDNA synthesis kit, primed by a TRBC-specific oligonucleotide. All cDNA was treated with uracil-DNA glycosylase and then went through a first 18-cycle PCR with the universal primers M1SS and BC2_uni_R. Per the original workflow: For normalization, 1 million high-quality reads were randomly selected from each sample, with every read carrying a distinct molecular identifier. Reads with shared molecular identifiers were discarded instead of being binned into consensus sequences. CDR3 identification, clonotype clustering and error correction used MiTCR with a Q25 quality threshold and the strictest error-elimination algorithm. A nonparametric unseen species model with Euler transformation was used to estimate a lower bound on total TCR beta diversity. The public reads were reanalyzed by TCRdb: fastp trimming at Q25, MiXCR alignment, in-frame beta chains only. Rows with a matching CDR3 protein are joined into one entry that keeps the most common DNA and genes. TCRdb's processing, not the study's, gives the V and J calls here. For this sample there are 1.5 million to 2 million distinct CDR3 sequences; about 50% appear just once. The top ten constitute approximately 2% of the sample.

The donors were roughly 40 Caucasian individuals from Russia, aged roughly 6 to 100 years, who were systemically healthy. Approximately 10 milliliters of peripheral blood were collected from each donor into EDTA-treated Vacutainer tubes. Ficoll-Paque density-gradient centrifugation was used to isolate PBMCs, with at least 6.5 million per sample. Total RNA was extracted from PBMCs with Trizol reagent, with at least 6 micrograms obtained per sample. The percentages of naive CD45RAhigh/CD27high T cells were determined by flow cytometry on a PBMC aliquot from every donor. The sequence is built from TRBV6-6 and TRBJ2-1, and the D gene may be TRBD1, 7 bases matching. This TCR came from a woman in her thirties or forties in good health. What was sequenced was blood. CDR3 protein: CASSGQTSSYNEQFF. The base sequence is TGTGCCAGCTCGGGACAGACTAGCTCCTACAATGAGCAGTTCTTC.